This T cell receptor beta chain was obtained from a study of response to subunit inactivated influenza vaccine. V lost 2 bases and J 5 bases, leaving 9 bases between the germline ends. Per the germline V gene, CDR1 is MNHEY and CDR2 is SVGAGI. This CDR3 is built from 13 residues. TCRdb fed the RT-PCR reads into MiXCR, producing one record per CDR3 protein. The top ten clones hold approximately 1.9% of a sample with 450,000 to 550,000 distinct CDR3 sequences, 25% of them seen once. Notes on this clonotype: The target antigen is unknown.

Study outcomes and limitations: Seasonal influenza vaccination, on each occasion, was suggested by the authors to recruit few new T cells.

This sequence was found in a man in his forties or fifties who received an inactivated influenza vaccine. This chain links TRBV6-5 with TRBJ2-5; weak D call: TRBD2 (6 bases). The starting material was CD4+ T cells sorted from PBMCs, obtained about 5 days after vaccination. The CDR3 is CASSYAGWETQYF. CDR3 in DNA: TGTGCCAGCAGTTACGCGGGGTGGGAGACCCAGTACTTC.